The clone carrying this T cell receptor (beta chain) was observed many times. The antigen remains unidentified. The sample comes from a study of metastatic and nonmetastatic thyroid tumors. Across the whole study: The study looked at repertoires side by side in blood and in tumor or nodule tissue from malignant and benign thyroid patients. Study-wide findings and caveats: In both blood and tumor samples, TCR beta diversity was reported significantly higher for malignant than benign nodules.

This CDR3 is 14 amino acids long. Trimming removed 8 bases at V and 2 bases at J, with 14 bases between. Germline V gene lookup returns CDR1 MNHNS and CDR2 SASEGT. Each patient came to thyroid surgery without any prior treatment (of any kind). Authors' data handling: In papillary thyroid cancer, a distant-metastasis classifier was built using CDR3 differences across clinicopathological groups. MiXCR reprocessed the PCR reads for TCRdb. It is TCRdb's table, rather than the study itself, that gives the V and J calls and clone size. The sample has about 18,000 clones, 34% seen once; the top ten hold about 9%.

This chain connects TRBV6-1 to TRBJ2-3, with a tentative D call TRBD1 (6 bases). The receptor's source is a male donor with papillary thyroid cancer or a benign thyroid nodule (not recorded which). Some clones in this sample may be carry-over from other donors' samples. Sequencing was done on a sample of tumor tissue. The CDR3 loop reads CASGTPLHTDTQYF. The CDR3 nucleotides are TGTGCCAGCGGGACACCTCTCCACACAGATACGCAGTATTTT.